The entry below gives a single T cell receptor beta chain sequence along with its context. This entry belongs to a study of shared T cell receptors in the human thymus. Generated by immunoSEQ multiplex PCR, the TCRdb table keeps only in-frame clones and is missing some. The sample records hundreds of thousands of clones, 87% being singletons. The CDR3 length is 15 residues. Trimming cost V 0 bases and J 1 base, with 11 bases left between them. Germline assignment: CDR1 SGHDT and CDR2 YYEEEE. The same data also went into a second study, on human thymus T cells. As reported in that work: Those donating were healthy Finnish infants in corrective surgery for congenital heart defects. Resections were taken during corrective heart surgery, and the thymus tissue came from these. In thymic and blood repertoires alike, V and J usage looked biased. Unrelated individuals were reported by related research to share highly overlapping thymic repertoires.

V is TRBV5-6 and J is TRBJ2-7, with D possibly TRBD1 on 5 matching bases. The sequenced material came from thymocytes. The clonotype was recovered from a boy in the first two years of life with a congenital heart defect. The CDR3 loop reads CASSLGKGQSYEQYF. The CDR3 coding sequence is TGTGCCAGCAGCTTGGGAAAGGGGCAGTCCTACGAGCAGTACTTC.